Following are 25 T cell receptor beta chains from one sample sequenced in a study of radiotherapy plus CTLA-4 blockade in lung cancer. The data were produced by immunoSEQ multiplex PCR, yet TCRdb's version contains in-frame clones alone and is incomplete. The data show approximately 67,000 clones, around 83% seen once. This material consisted of peripheral blood, taken from a patient treated with radiotherapy plus ipilimumab. These TCRs come from a human donor with non-small cell lung cancer who had a partial response to radiotherapy plus ipilimumab.

The CDR3 loop is CASSLRQANYGYTF. The CDR3 nucleotides are TGTGCCAGCAGTTTACGACAGGCCAACTATGGCTACACCTTC. The genes are TRBV28 and TRBJ1-2; possible D gene TRBD1, 6 bases. The CDR3 loop spans 14 amino acids. Germline CDR1 MDHEN, CDR2 SYDVKM. Trimming removed 2 bases at V and 2 bases at J, with 9 bases between.

The CDR3 protein is CASSGASPGEQYF. The CDR3, as DNA: TGTGCCAGCAGCGGAGCAAGTCCGGGCGAGCAGTACTTC. V gene TRBV9 combines with J gene TRBJ2-7; no firm D call. CDR3 size: 13 residues. V dropped 3 bases and J dropped 6 bases, with 13 bases sitting between them. Germline lookup yields CDR1 SGDLS and CDR2 YYNGEE.

The chain combines TRBV21-1 with TRBJ1-3. TRBV21-1 is a listed pseudogene. The CDR3 extends over 15 amino acids. In DNA form, the CDR3 reads TGTGCCAGCAGCAAAGGGGCTCTCTCTAGACTATGGATATATTTT. Translated: CASSKGALSRLWIYF.

The genes are TRBV5-1 and TRBJ2-7; the D gene is possibly TRBD1 (6 bases). Germline V gene sequence: CDR1 SGHRS, CDR2 YFSETQ. V was clipped by 7 bases and J by 5 bases, with 10 bases between them. The CDR3 length is 11 residues. The CDR3 spells CASRQDNEQYF. CDR3 coding DNA: TGCGCCAGCCGACAGGACAACGAGCAGTACTTC. The full variable domain, with the rest looked up from reference TRBV5-1 and TRBJ2-7, is KAGVTQTPRYLIKTRGQQVTLSCSPISGHRSVSWYQQTPGQGLQFLFEYFSETQRNKGNFPGRFSGRQFSNSRSEMNVSTLELGDSALYLCASRQDNEQYFGPGTRLTVT.

This chain joins TRBV28 and TRBJ2-3; 8 positions agree with TRBD2. J lost 0 bases, V lost 5 bases, and 4 bases had no gene match. The CDR3 consists of 15 residues. Germline assignment: CDR1 MDHEN and CDR2 SYDVKM. The CDR3 DNA follows: TGTGCCAGCAGTCGTCCTAGCGGGAGCACAGATACGCAGTATTTT. It codes for CASSRPSGSTDTQYF.

This clone was detected a few times. The chain employs TRBV6-5 and TRBJ2-2, with TRBD1 matching over 10 bases. There are 14 residues in the CDR3. From germline, CDR1 is MNHEY and CDR2 SVGAGI. V lost 6 bases, J lost 3 bases, and 1 base stayed unmatched. This CDR3 reads CASRGTGDTGELFF. CDR3 coding DNA: TGTGCCAGCAGAGGGACAGGGGACACCGGGGAGCTGTTTTTT.

This chain uses TRBV7-7 with TRBJ2-1; TRBD2 agrees at 9 bases. This CDR3 is 15 amino acids long. Per germline, CDR1 SSHAT and CDR2 FNYEAQ (reference sequence). V gave up 4 bases and J gave up 9 bases; unmatched junction bases: 10. Here the CDR3 reads CASSSRREGSSEQFF. As DNA, the CDR3 is TGTGCCAGCAGCTCTAGGCGGGAGGGGTCCAGTGAGCAGTTCTTC.

V and J are TRBV10-3 and TRBJ2-5, with 10 bases matching TRBD2. This CDR3 contains 17 residues. V was pared by 0 bases and J by 2 bases, with 6 bases of the junction left unmatched. Germline lookup yields CDR1 ENHRY and CDR2 SYGVKD. In nucleotides, the CDR3 is TGTGCCATCAGTGAGTCGAGAAGTAGCGGGGGGCAAGAGACCCAGTACTTC. Amino acids: CAISESRSSGGQETQYF.

The CDR3 bases are TGCGCCAGCGCCGGGACTAGCGGGAGGGCCCCAGATACGCAGTATTTT. The encoded protein is CASAGTSGRAPDTQYF. This chain connects TRBV5-1 to TRBJ2-3; 16 bases align to TRBD2. Losses at the gene ends were 7 bases for V and 4 bases for J; bases not matched to a gene: 6. The germline V gene encodes CDR1 SGHRS and CDR2 YFSETQ. This CDR3 has 16 amino acids.

CDR3 DNA sequence: TGCGCCAGCACCCCTTCCCCCGGGTTGGCTTTCTTT. Its protein is CASTPSPGLAFF. The chain couples TRBV5-1 to TRBJ1-1, with D hard to call. V was clipped by 6 bases and J by 11 bases, with 17 bases between them. The germline V gene encodes CDR1 SGHRS and CDR2 YFSETQ. The CDR3 is 12 residues long. The full variable domain, in which reference TRBV5-1 and TRBJ1-1 provide the parts outside the CDR3, is KAGVTQTPRYLIKTRGQQVTLSCSPISGHRSVSWYQQTPGQGLQFLFEYFSETQRNKGNFPGRFSGRQFSNSRSEMNVSTLELGDSALYLCASTPSPGLAFFGQGTRLTVV.

This chain links TRBV4-1 with TRBJ2-7, with D perhaps matching TRBD2 (7 bases). The CDR3 totals 17 residues. Deletions cut 0 bases from V and 7 bases from J, with 22 bases between. The V gene's germline CDR1 is MGHRA and CDR2 YSYEKL. The CDR3 DNA sequence: TGCGCCAGCAGCCAAGACGGGCCTTGGGGGGGCGCGCGAGAGCAGTACTTC. Its translation is CASSQDGPWGGAREQYF.

The V call is TRBV6-5, the J call TRBJ2-2, with 7 bases that match TRBD2. V shed 0 bases, J shed 4 bases, and the junction held 5 bases outside the gene matches. This CDR3 is built from 16 residues. Germline V gene lookup returns CDR1 MNHEY and CDR2 SVGAGI. The CDR3 bases are TGTGCCAGCAGTTACTCGTCGGGAGGAGGCACCGGGGAGCTGTTTTTT. Translated, it gives CASSYSSGGGTGELFF.

The chain links TRBV30 to TRBJ1-4, with D perhaps matching TRBD1 (6 bases). V lost 3 bases and J lost 2, with 13 bases in between. CDR1 is GTSNPN and CDR2 is SVGIG in the germline V gene (reference sequence). The CDR3 sequence is 15 residues long. Written as DNA, the CDR3 is TGTGCCTGGAGCGATACAGGGTCCACTAATGAAAAACTGTTTTTT. Amino acids: CAWSDTGSTNEKLFF.

This clone appeared a few times. V and J are TRBV6-1 and TRBJ1-1; a weak D match, TRBD1 (5 bases). The CDR3 contains 12 residues. The V end lost 3 bases, the J end lost 7 bases, and 9 bases lay between the germline ends. Per germline, CDR1 MNHNS and CDR2 SASEGT. In DNA, the CDR3 is TGTGCCAGCAGTGATCTTCAGGGTGAAGCTTTCTTT. It encodes CASSDLQGEAFF.

V gene TRBV7-7 combines with J gene TRBJ2-1, with unresolved D. The V and J ends lost 1 base and 1 base respectively, with 5 bases between them. This CDR3 comprises 14 residues. CDR1 and CDR2 (germline): SSHAT, FNYEAQ (reference sequence). The CDR3 here is CASSLGASYNEQFF. The CDR3 DNA sequence: TGTGCCAGCAGCTTAGGGGCTTCCTACAATGAGCAGTTCTTC.

The gene calls are TRBV7-7 and TRBJ2-3; the D is unclear. V lost 5 bases and J 0 bases, leaving 9 bases between the germline ends. Germline loops: CDR1 SSHAT, CDR2 FNYEAQ (reference sequence). The CDR3 loop spans 14 amino acids. CDR3 residues: CASSPTWSTDTQYF. The CDR3 DNA reads TGTGCCAGCAGCCCTACTTGGAGCACAGATACGCAGTATTTT.

The genes are TRBV30 and TRBJ1-5; a possible D gene is TRBD1 (6 bases). Looked up from germline, CDR1 is GTSNPN and CDR2 is SVGIG (reference sequence). Trimming took off 0 bases at V and 5 bases at J, with 11 bases between the two ends. CDR3 size: 14 residues. In DNA, the CDR3 is TGTGCCTGGAGTGTGGGGGCAGAGTATCAGCCCCAGCATTTT. Encoded protein: CAWSVGAEYQPQHF.

V and J are TRBV28 and TRBJ2-3, with 9 bases matching TRBD1. The CDR3 is 15 amino acids. Germline CDR1 reads MDHEN; CDR2 reads SYDVKM. J was trimmed by 4 bases and V by 5 bases; bases with no gene match: 7. The CDR3 region is CASSTPDRGADTQYF. In DNA, the CDR3 is TGTGCCAGCAGTACCCCGGACAGGGGCGCAGATACGCAGTATTTT.

The chain has TRBV15 and TRBJ2-1; unclear D gene. This CDR3 comprises 14 residues. Germline CDR1 and CDR2: LNHNV and YYDKDF (reference sequence). The V and J ends lost 1 base and 4 bases respectively, with 8 bases between them. The CDR3 DNA sequence: TGTGCCACCAGCAGAGGACTCGATTACAATGAGCAGTTCTTC. Its protein is CATSRGLDYNEQFF.

This chain uses TRBV5-1 with TRBJ2-7, with a possible D match to TRBD2 (6 bases). Germline V gives CDR1 SGHRS, CDR2 YFSETQ. Trimming left V 5 bases short and J 1 base short, with 16 bases between. This CDR3 is 15 amino acids long. The chain's CDR3 is CASSSFAGPSYEQYF. CDR3 DNA sequence: TGCGCCAGCAGTTCATTCGCGGGGCCGTCCTACGAGCAGTACTTC.

This chain links TRBV5-1 with TRBJ1-2; TRBD1 matches 10 bases. Trimming at V came to 2 bases and at J to 2 bases, leaving 3 bases not matched to a gene. The CDR3 is 15 residues long. The germline V gene has CDR1 SGHRS and CDR2 YFSETQ. The CDR3 sequence: CASSFEGQGNYGYTF. The CDR3, as DNA: TGCGCCAGCAGCTTCGAGGGACAGGGGAACTATGGCTACACCTTC.

V gene TRBV6-6 combines with J gene TRBJ1-1; 8 bases are shared with TRBD1. V trimming: 6 bases; J trimming: 2 bases; junction bases outside the gene matches: 5. The germline V gene encodes CDR1 MNHNY and CDR2 SVGAGI (reference sequence). CDR3 length: 14 residues. The CDR3 DNA is TGTGCCAGCAGGCCGACAGGGGCCAACACTGAAGCTTTCTTT. This gives the protein CASRPTGANTEAFF.

V is TRBV7-2 and J is TRBJ2-5, with 10 bases that match TRBD1. V trimming: 1 base; J trimming: 5 bases; junction bases outside the gene matches: 4. CDR1 and CDR2 (germline): SGHTA, FQGNSA. There are 15 residues in the CDR3. As DNA, the CDR3 is TGTGCCAGCAGCTTAGGGGGGACAGGGGCCGAGACCCAGTACTTC. Translating gives CASSLGGTGAETQYF.

V gene TRBV28 combines with J gene TRBJ1-1; D is unclear. The CDR3 extends over 14 amino acids. The germline V gene encodes CDR1 MDHEN and CDR2 SYDVKM. With 4 bases removed from V and 0 bases from J, the gap between germline ends came to 9 bases. The DNA of the CDR3 is TGTGCCAGCAGTTCGACGGGAGTGAACACTGAAGCTTTCTTT. This sequence encodes CASSSTGVNTEAFF.

This chain connects TRBV5-1 to TRBJ2-1; the match to TRBD2 covers 7 bases. CDR3 size: 16 residues. V shed 1 base and J 2 bases; nucleotides not matched to a gene: 6. Germline-derived CDR1 and CDR2 are SGHRS and YFSETQ. CDR3 residues: CASSLRVGGAYNEQFF. CDR3 DNA sequence: TGCGCCAGCAGCTTGAGGGTGGGAGGGGCCTACAATGAGCAGTTCTTC.